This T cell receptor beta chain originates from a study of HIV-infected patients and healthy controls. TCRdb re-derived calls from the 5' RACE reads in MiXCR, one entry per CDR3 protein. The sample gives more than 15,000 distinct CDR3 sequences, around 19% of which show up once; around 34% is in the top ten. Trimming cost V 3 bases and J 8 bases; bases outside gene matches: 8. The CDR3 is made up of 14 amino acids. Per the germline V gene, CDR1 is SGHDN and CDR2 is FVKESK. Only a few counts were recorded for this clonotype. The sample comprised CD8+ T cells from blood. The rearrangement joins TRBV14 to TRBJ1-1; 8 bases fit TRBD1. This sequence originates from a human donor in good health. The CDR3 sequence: CASSHQPGGHEAFF. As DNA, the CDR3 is TGTGCCAGCAGCCACCAACCAGGGGGCCACGAAGCTTTCTTT.